The T cell receptor (beta chain) under discussion was sequenced for a study of tumor-infiltrating lymphocytes in primary liver carcinoma. About the research overall: Those enrolled were patients of both sexes, who were aged 30 to 69 years.

The CDR3 length is 13 residues. Germline V lookup: CDR1 MNHEY, CDR2 SVGAGI. A note on this clonotype: Its antigen is unidentified. One junction end disagrees with the germline gene, perhaps due to a read error.

DNA and RNA were both co-extracted from around 20-30 mg of bulk tissue that had not been sorted. None of the patients had received treatment, and all had chronic HBV infection. Overall study results and limits: Compared with blood, tumor repertoires held significantly more in their top 250 clones.

Researchers generated TCR beta cDNA from approximately 450 ng of total RNA, relying on a constant-region primer. Three-round nested multiplex PCR performed with slightly modified ARM-PCR produced the TCR beta libraries. TRBV1-TRBV30 forward primers paired with a C-beta reverse primer drove the first two PCR rounds, roughly 9 cycles each. TCRdb re-analysed the multiplex PCR reads in MiXCR, keeping a single row per CDR3 protein. The repertoire holds about 44,000 distinct CDR3 sequences, with about 68% as singletons. V usage is TRBV6-5 and J usage is TRBJ2-2; D uncertain. This TCR came from a man aged 35-49 years with primary liver carcinoma and hepatitis B virus infection. Sequences were obtained from liver tumor tissue from sampling region 3. The subset was: tumor region T3, left-lateral pole. The CDR3 spells CVSRPGIGGELFF. The DNA for the CDR3 is TGTGTCAGCAGGCCGGGCATAGGCGGGGAGCTGTTTTTT.